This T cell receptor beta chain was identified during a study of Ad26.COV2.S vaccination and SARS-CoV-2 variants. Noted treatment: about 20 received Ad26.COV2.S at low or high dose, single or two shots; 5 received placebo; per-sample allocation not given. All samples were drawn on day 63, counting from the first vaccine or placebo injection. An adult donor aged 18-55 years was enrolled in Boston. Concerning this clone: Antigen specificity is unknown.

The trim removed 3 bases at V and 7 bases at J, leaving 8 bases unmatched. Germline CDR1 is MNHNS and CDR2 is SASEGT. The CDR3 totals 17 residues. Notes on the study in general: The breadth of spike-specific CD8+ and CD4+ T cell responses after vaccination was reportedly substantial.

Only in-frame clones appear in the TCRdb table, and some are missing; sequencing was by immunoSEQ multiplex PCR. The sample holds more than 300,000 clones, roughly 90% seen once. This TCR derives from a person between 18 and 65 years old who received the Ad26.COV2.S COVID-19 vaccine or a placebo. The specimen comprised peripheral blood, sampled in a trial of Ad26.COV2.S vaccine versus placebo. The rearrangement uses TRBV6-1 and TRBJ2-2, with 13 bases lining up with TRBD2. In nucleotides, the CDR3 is TGTGCCAGCAGTGACCCCGGGACTAGCGGGAAAAACGGGGAGCTGTTTTTT. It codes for CASSDPGTSGKNGELFF.